The next 26 T cell receptor beta chains were all read from a single sample in a study of blood T cell repertoires in COVID-19 (dated by TCRdb to the early 2020s). The protocol used for the library was the immunoSEQ multiplex PCR assay. TCRdb's version of the immuneACCESS table is confined to in-frame rearrangements and falls short of the full clone set. An unresolved V gene accounts for under half of the shortfall where checked; the remainder is of unknown origin. In all, the sample holds around 110,000 clones, and 75% to 95% of those were seen once. The leading ten clones occupy under 2% of the sample. Material for sequencing was peripheral blood. The receptors come from a human donor with active COVID-19. The donor label of this sample is uncertain.

This chain uses TRBV5-4 with TRBJ2-2; 13 bases agree with TRBD2. The germline V gene has CDR1 SGHNT and CDR2 YYREEE (reference sequence). The V gene end was trimmed by 4 bases and the J gene end by 5 bases; junction bases not matched to a gene: 8. The CDR3 totals 17 residues. CDR3 sequence reads: CASSTGLAGVQTGELFF. The CDR3 region has the DNA TGTGCCAGCAGCACCGGACTAGCGGGGGTACAAACCGGGGAGCTGTTTTTT.

V is TRBV6-5 and J is TRBJ1-1, with 7 positions matching TRBD1. Per the germline V gene, CDR1 is MNHEY and CDR2 is SVGAGI. This CDR3 is built from 14 residues. Trimming cost V 0 bases and J 3 bases; bases outside gene matches: 1. The CDR3 reads CASSYSQGDTEAFF. CDR3 in DNA: TGTGCCAGCAGTTACTCTCAGGGGGACACTGAAGCTTTCTTT.

This chain uses TRBV20-1 with TRBJ1-6; D uncertain. Germline-derived CDR1 and CDR2 are DFQATT and SNEGSKA (reference sequence). This CDR3 has 13 residues. V lost 3 bases, J lost 5 bases, and 8 bases lay in between. The CDR3 loop is CSASTGNNSPLHF. CDR3 nucleotides: TGCAGTGCTAGTACGGGGAATAATTCACCCCTCCACTTT.

This rearrangement joins TRBV18 to TRBJ2-1, with 7 bases matching TRBD1. The CDR3 sequence is 13 residues long. J gave up 6 bases and V 7 bases, and 6 bases lay outside the gene matches. The germline V gene has CDR1 KGHSH and CDR2 LQKENI. The CDR3 region is CASFGQAGNEQFF. CDR3 DNA sequence: TGTGCCAGCTTTGGACAGGCCGGCAATGAGCAGTTCTTC.

V usage is TRBV19 and J usage is TRBJ2-7; D is unresolved. Germline V CDR1 and CDR2: LNHDA, SQIVND (reference sequence). The V and J ends lost 4 bases and 1 base respectively, with 11 bases between them. The CDR3 has 14 residues. CDR3 bases: TGTGCCAGTAGTACAACTAATCCTTCCTACGAGCAGTACTTC. Its protein product is CASSTTNPSYEQYF.

The chain uses TRBV7-2 and TRBJ1-1; D is unclear. The V gene lost 5 bases and the J gene lost 11 bases, with 12 bases spanning the gap. Germline V lookup: CDR1 SGHTA, CDR2 FQGNSA. The CDR3 has 11 amino acids. Here the CDR3 reads CASSPSLEAFF. The CDR3, as DNA: TGTGCCAGCAGCCCATCCTTGGAGGCTTTCTTT. The entire variable domain, with the rest obtained from reference TRBV7-2 and TRBJ1-1, is as follows: GAGVSQSPSNKVTEKGKDVELRCDPISGHTALYWYRQSLGQGLEFLIYFQGNSAPDKSGLPSDRFSAERTGGSVSTLTIQRTQQEDSAVYLCASSPSLEAFFGQGTRLTVV.

This clone showed up just once. The chain has TRBV5-4 and TRBJ2-7; 11 bases map to TRBD1. The germline V gene encodes CDR1 SGHNT and CDR2 YYREEE (reference sequence). This CDR3 has 16 amino acids. Trimming took 1 base from V and 3 from J; bases not matched to a gene: 6. The CDR3 nucleotides are TGTGCCAGCAGCTTGCCCCGGACAGGGGGCTACTACGAGCAGTACTTC. This codes for CASSLPRTGGYYEQYF.

The V and J genes are TRBV6-5 and TRBJ2-7, with D perhaps matching TRBD1 (5 bases). V dropped 2 bases and J dropped 1 base, with 12 bases sitting between them. The length of the CDR3 is 15 residues. Germline V CDR1 and CDR2: MNHEY, SVGAGI. The CDR3 protein is CASSYGAFRSYEQYF. The CDR3 nucleotides are TGTGCCAGCAGTTACGGGGCTTTTAGATCCTACGAGCAGTACTTC.

The chain employs TRBV10-3 and TRBJ2-3, with 11 nucleotides matching TRBD2. Germline assignment: CDR1 ENHRY and CDR2 SYGVKD. This CDR3 has 15 amino acids. The V segment lost 5 bases and the J segment 2 bases; nucleotides outside the gene matches: 3. CDR3 loop: CAISKLAGDTDTQYF. CDR3 nucleotide sequence: TGTGCCATCAGTAAACTAGCGGGAGACACAGATACGCAGTATTTT.

The J gene is TRBJ1-1, the V gene TRBV15; D gene ambiguous. Germline V gene lookup returns CDR1 LNHNV and CDR2 YYDKDF (reference sequence). The germline V and J ends were trimmed by 1 base and 0 bases, with 6 bases remaining between them. This CDR3 spans 14 amino acids. CDR3 sequence reads: CATSRVIVNTEAFF. CDR3 DNA sequence: TGTGCCACCAGCAGAGTGATAGTGAACACTGAAGCTTTCTTT.

The CDR3 loop is CASSLTGATEAFF. The CDR3, as DNA: TGTGCCAGCAGCCTAACAGGAGCCACTGAAGCTTTCTTT. The rearrangement joins TRBV6-6 to TRBJ1-1, with D possibly being TRBD1 (5 bases). CDR1 MNHNY and CDR2 SVGAGI come from the germline V gene (reference sequence). This CDR3 region has 13 residues. V was pared by 6 bases and J by 4 bases, with 12 bases between.

The V gene is TRBV5-1, the J gene TRBJ2-7; perhaps TRBD2 as D (7 bases). The CDR3 runs to 15 residues. Germline V gives CDR1 SGHRS, CDR2 YFSETQ. The V end lost 0 bases, the J end lost 5 bases, and 15 bases lay between the germline ends. The CDR3 nucleotides are TGCGCCAGCAGCTTGGAGGAGGGGGGAGGGAACGAGCAGTACTTC. Encoded protein: CASSLEEGGGNEQYF.

The chain uses TRBV6-5 and TRBJ1-1; a weak D match, TRBD1 (5 bases). Germline V gene sequence: CDR1 MNHEY, CDR2 SVGAGI. V gave up 10 bases and J gave up 3 bases, with 15 bases separating them. The CDR3 loop spans 13 amino acids. CDR3 DNA sequence: TGTGCCACGGGGGTGTCGACACACACTGAAGCTTTCTTT. Translating gives CATGVSTHTEAFF.

The rearrangement joins TRBV4-3 to TRBJ2-5; perhaps TRBD2 as D (5 bases). This CDR3 comprises 17 residues. Trimming cost V 0 bases and J 2 bases, with 16 bases left between them. From germline, CDR1 is LGHNA and CDR2 YSLEER. The CDR3 sequence is CASSQEWRRASQETQYF. CDR3 coding DNA: TGCGCCAGCAGCCAAGAATGGAGGCGGGCTTCTCAAGAGACCCAGTACTTC.

V and J are TRBV4-3 and TRBJ2-7, with a possible D match to TRBD1 (6 bases). Germline CDR1 is LGHNA and CDR2 is YSLEER. The CDR3 runs to 18 residues. Trimming shortened V by 1 base and J by 2 bases, and 21 bases separated the two germline ends. The CDR3 nucleotides are TGCGCCAGCAGCCAAGGCCGAAGTAAGGGACACTTAACCTACGAGCAGTACTTC. Amino acids: CASSQGRSKGHLTYEQYF.

The chain carries TRBV12-3 or TRBV12-4 and TRBJ2-3; the D is unclear. The germline V and J ends were trimmed by 6 bases and 3 bases, with 7 bases remaining between them. The length of the CDR3 is 12 residues. The DNA of the CDR3 is TGTGCCAGCAGCCCCGGTACAGATACGCAGTATTTT. Translating gives CASSPGTDTQYF.

The chain employs TRBV7-9 and TRBJ1-2; the D gene is possibly TRBD1 (5 bases). The germline CDR1 and CDR2 sequences are SEHNR and FQNEAQ (reference sequence). CDR3 length: 14 amino acids. Trimming removed 7 bases at V and 3 bases at J, with 15 bases between. CDR3 sequence reads: CASTKGGGDYGYTF. The CDR3 DNA reads as TGTGCCAGCACCAAGGGAGGAGGGGACTATGGCTACACCTTC. The whole variable domain, remainder taken from reference TRBV7-9 and TRBJ1-2, is DTGVSQNPRHKITKRGQNVTFRCDPISEHNRLYWYRQTLGQGPEFLTYFQNEAQLEKSRLLSDRFSAERPKGSFSTLEIQRTEQGDSAMYLCASTKGGGDYGYTFGSGTRLTVV.

V is TRBV30 and J is TRBJ2-7; tentatively, D is TRBD2 (5 bases). Germline CDR1 GTSNPN, CDR2 SVGIG (reference sequence). Trimming cost V 5 bases and J 8 bases, with 16 bases left between them. The CDR3 contains 12 residues. The CDR3 region is CAWERGSGQQYF. In DNA form, the CDR3 reads TGTGCCTGGGAACGGGGATCCGGACAGCAGTACTTC.

This rearrangement joins TRBV7-8 to TRBJ2-7; 7 nucleotides line up with TRBD2. The trim removed 6 bases at V and 3 bases at J, leaving 5 bases unmatched. The V gene's germline CDR1 is SGHVS and CDR2 FQNEAQ. CDR3 length: 13 amino acids. The CDR3 here is CASSISGDYEQYF. Written as DNA, the CDR3 is TGTGCCAGCAGTATCAGCGGGGACTACGAGCAGTACTTC.

J is TRBJ2-5 and V is TRBV2, with 11 bases fitting TRBD2. Germline trimming cut 4 bases from V and 5 bases from J; bases unmatched to any gene: 12. The CDR3 is made up of 17 amino acids. Germline V gene lookup returns CDR1 SNHLY and CDR2 FYNNEI. The CDR3 spells CASSARTSGPLGETQYF. The CDR3 nucleotides are TGTGCCAGCAGTGCGAGGACTAGCGGGCCCTTGGGGGAGACCCAGTACTTC.

The chain employs TRBV19 and TRBJ1-2; the D is unclear. CDR1 LNHDA and CDR2 SQIVND come from the germline V gene (reference sequence). The CDR3 length is 13 residues. V lost 5 bases to trimming and J lost 6 bases, with 13 bases between them. The CDR3 DNA sequence: TGTGCCAGTAGTCCGGGGTATAGGGATGGCTACACCTTC. It translates to CASSPGYRDGYTF.

The J gene is TRBJ2-2, the V gene TRBV11-2; a weak D match, TRBD2 (6 bases). With 7 bases removed from V and 3 bases from J, the gap between germline ends came to 12 bases. Per germline, CDR1 SGHAT and CDR2 FQNNGV. The CDR3 loop spans 14 amino acids. CDR3 amino acids: CASNQGGDTGELFF. DNA of the CDR3: TGTGCCAGCAACCAAGGAGGGGACACCGGGGAGCTGTTTTTT.

The V and J genes are TRBV6-2 or TRBV6-3 and TRBJ2-7; 9 bases map to TRBD2. This CDR3 is 18 amino acids long. CDR1 and CDR2 from the germline V gene are MNHEY and SVGEGT. The trim removed 3 bases at V and 2 bases at J, leaving 14 bases unmatched. For the CDR3, the DNA is TGTGCCAGCAGTTATACGTACGAAATCAGACTAGCGGCCTACGAGCAGTACTTC. It is translated as CASSYTYEIRLAAYEQYF.

The chain uses TRBV6-2 or TRBV6-3 and TRBJ1-6; D uncertain. This CDR3 comprises 16 residues. The V and J ends lost 0 bases and 13 bases respectively, with 19 bases between them. CDR1 is MNHEY and CDR2 is SVGEGT in the germline V gene. The CDR3 loop reads CASSYSSSASRDPLHF. The CDR3 DNA reads TGTGCCAGCAGTTACTCCTCATCGGCCTCGCGGGATCCCCTCCACTTT.

The rearrangement uses TRBV9 and TRBJ2-5; D is possibly TRBD1 (5 bases). Germline CDR1 and CDR2: SGDLS and YYNGEE. The CDR3 has 15 amino acids. V lost 0 bases, J lost 6 bases, and 15 bases lay in between. The CDR3 DNA is TGTGCCAGCAGCGTAGGGGGCAATGAGAAGAAGACCCAGTACTTC. Amino acids: CASSVGGNEKKTQYF.

The genes are TRBV7-2 and TRBJ1-3; D perhaps matches TRBD1 (6 bases). This CDR3 is built from 16 residues. V was shortened by 5 bases and J by 0 bases, with 14 bases between the two germline ends. Germline-derived CDR1 and CDR2 are SGHTA and FQGNSA. CDR3 sequence (DNA): TGTGCCAGCAGCCCATACCGGACAGTCTCTGGAAACACCATATATTTT. This sequence encodes CASSPYRTVSGNTIYF. The variable domain in full, completed from reference TRBV7-2 and TRBJ1-3, reads GAGVSQSPSNKVTEKGKDVELRCDPISGHTALYWYRQSLGQGLEFLIYFQGNSAPDKSGLPSDRFSAERTGGSVSTLTIQRTQQEDSAVYLCASSPYRTVSGNTIYFGEGSWLTVV.